This paragraph covers one T cell receptor (beta chain) sequence. The data were taken from a study of blood T cell repertoires in COVID-19. Study context: COVID-19 samples from acute and convalescent phases originated in the United States, Italy and Spain. T cells, B-cell-depleted T cells, or PBMCs supplied cDNA or gDNA.

Methods used by the authors: Amplification of reference gene primers was used by the study to estimate nucleated cell counts. The repertoire was sequenced with immunoSEQ multiplex PCR; TCRdb's copy has only in-frame clones and lacks some. The DNA was the basis for D and trimming; V, J and clone size are from that table. The table lists about 320,000 clones, 75% to 85% of them singletons. V lost 3 bases, J lost 1 base, and 12 bases lay in between. This CDR3 contains 15 residues. Per germline, CDR1 KGHSH and CDR2 LQKENI. This receptor was identified in a human donor in a cohort sampled during active COVID-19. The chain has TRBV18 and TRBJ1-1; perhaps TRBD1 as D (5 bases). Sequencing input: peripheral blood. The CDR3 DNA reads TGTGCCAGCTCACCGAACGGCGGACAGAACACTGAAGCTTTCTTT. This codes for CASSPNGGQNTEAFF. Based on the CDR3 plus reference TRBV18 and TRBJ1-1, the full variable domain is NAGVMQNPRHLVRRRGQEARLRCSPMKGHSHVYWYRQLPEEGLKFMVYLQKENIIDESGMPKERFSAEFPKEGPSILRIQQVVRGDSAAYFCASSPNGGQNTEAFFGQGTRLTVV.